This T cell receptor beta chain was recorded in a study of beta chain features in type 1 diabetes. Broader study findings: People with Type 1 diabetes carried modestly yet significantly shorter TCRB CDR3s in all four CD4+ subsets. TCRB repertoires of naive, central memory and Treg cells appeared more similar among patients than among healthy donors.

V was pared by 3 bases and J by 2 bases, with 7 bases between. Germline CDR1 reads GTSNPN; CDR2 reads SVGIG (reference sequence). The CDR3 is 12 amino acids. Remarks on this clone: No antigen is known for it. The sample has other DNA sequences that encode this CDR3 too.

The authors reverse transcribed all of the isolated RNA, so sequencing captured expressed TCRB transcripts. The repertoire was sequenced with immunoSEQ multiplex PCR; TCRdb's copy has only in-frame clones and lacks some. This table has roughly 730,000 clones, roughly 13% appearing once. This TCR came from a man aged 18 to 30 with type 1 diabetes. The genes are TRBV30 and TRBJ1-2; D may be TRBD1 (5 bases). Sequenced sample: naive CD4+ T cells from blood. CDR3 sequence reads: CAWSAGNYGYTF. As DNA, the CDR3 is TGTGCCTGGAGCGCAGGGAACTATGGCTACACCTTC.